These 26 T cell receptor beta chains originate from one sample sequenced in a study of cytomegalovirus exposure and HLA in healthy donors. A multiplex PCR was run with 60 Vbeta primers and 13 Jbeta primers. Sequencing used immunoSEQ multiplex PCR; TCRdb keeps in-frame clones, though not all of them. The sample includes around 190,000 clones, more than 65% of them seen just once. The specimen sequenced was PBMCs. These receptors were taken from a man aged 40-49 years in good health and CMV-seropositive.

This sequence joins TRBV5-1 and TRBJ1-4; 9 nucleotides agree with TRBD1. This CDR3 has 13 amino acids. The germline V gene encodes CDR1 SGHRS and CDR2 YFSETQ. The V gene end was trimmed by 1 base and the J gene end by 8 bases; junction bases not matched to a gene: 0. The DNA for the CDR3 is TGCGCCAGCAGCTTGACAGGGGGCGAAAAACTGTTTTTT. Amino acid sequence: CASSLTGGEKLFF.

J is TRBJ1-6 and V is TRBV6-5, with 9 bases matching TRBD1. Trimming took 2 bases from V and 5 from J; bases not matched to a gene: 4. CDR1 is MNHEY and CDR2 is SVGAGI in the germline V gene. CDR3 length equals 16 residues. The CDR3 is CASSYGTGWNNSPLHF. As DNA, the CDR3 is TGTGCCAGCAGTTACGGGACAGGGTGGAATAATTCACCCCTCCACTTT.

The chain couples TRBV6-5 to TRBJ2-7; 11 positions agree with TRBD1. Germline V lookup: CDR1 MNHEY, CDR2 SVGAGI. The junction had 10 bases not matched to a gene; V was cut back by 4 bases and J by 5 bases. This CDR3 region has 16 residues. The CDR3 loop is CASSSQPGQGVHEQYF. For the CDR3, the DNA is TGTGCCAGCAGTTCCCAACCGGGACAGGGGGTCCACGAGCAGTACTTC.

The chain employs TRBV5-5 and TRBJ2-5, with 7 nucleotides matching TRBD1. The germline CDR1 and CDR2 sequences are SGHKS and YYEKEE (reference sequence). The CDR3 is 15 residues long. The V and J ends lost 2 bases and 2 bases, in that order; junction bases with no gene match: 6. CDR3 nucleotides: TGTGCCAGCAGCTTCCGGGACAGAGGTCAAGAGACCCAGTACTTC. Protein sequence: CASSFRDRGQETQYF.

The V gene is TRBV7-9, the J gene TRBJ2-7, with D perhaps TRBD1 (5 bases). Germline CDR1 and CDR2: SEHNR and FQNEAQ (reference sequence). The CDR3 consists of 16 residues. Trimming took 0 bases from V and 2 from J, leaving 14 bases between them. CDR3 region: CASSLAEGARPYEQYF. The CDR3 DNA reads TGTGCCAGCAGCTTAGCGGAAGGGGCTCGGCCCTACGAGCAGTACTTC.

The rearrangement links TRBV6-5 to TRBJ2-3; tentative D call: TRBD1 (5 bases). V gave up 6 bases and J gave up 3 bases, with 7 bases separating them. CDR3 length: 12 residues. Germline V lookup: CDR1 MNHEY, CDR2 SVGAGI. Here the CDR3 DNA reads TGTGCCAGCAGGGGGCTAACAGATACGCAGTATTTT. This gives the protein CASRGLTDTQYF.

V and J are TRBV18 and TRBJ2-5; maybe TRBD2 (5 bases). V was shortened by 2 bases and J by 3 bases, with 25 bases between the two germline ends. Germline CDR1 and CDR2: KGHSH and LQKENI. The CDR3 consists of 19 residues. In nucleotides, the CDR3 is TGTGCCAGCTCACCAACCTCAACACTTTTCGTGGGAGAAGAAGAGACCCAGTACTTC. Its translation: CASSPTSTLFVGEEETQYF.

Written as DNA, the CDR3 is TGCAGCGCCCGGTCCGGCTCCTACGAGCAGTACTTC. It yields the protein CSARSGSYEQYF. The rearrangement uses TRBV29-1 and TRBJ2-7; no clear D. V was trimmed by 7 bases and J by 0 bases, leaving 10 bases between them. Germline lookup yields CDR1 SQVTM and CDR2 ANQGSEA. This CDR3 has 12 amino acids.

This clone was recorded only once. The genes are TRBV19 and TRBJ1-1; D unclear. V was cut by 4 bases and J by 0 bases, with 9 bases left in between. The CDR3 is 14 amino acids. The V gene's germline CDR1 is LNHDA and CDR2 SQIVND (reference sequence). As DNA, the CDR3 is TGTGCCAGTAGTAGAAGAGTTTTGAACACTGAAGCTTTCTTT. As protein: CASSRRVLNTEAFF.

This chain connects TRBV6-6 to TRBJ2-6, with 7 bases fitting TRBD1. V shed 5 bases and J 4 bases; nucleotides not matched to a gene: 8. CDR1 and CDR2 (germline): MNHNY, SVGAGI (reference sequence). This CDR3 comprises 16 residues. The CDR3 protein is CASSSGQVRGANVLTF. The CDR3 DNA reads as TGTGCCAGCAGTAGCGGACAGGTTCGAGGGGCCAACGTCCTGACTTTC.

This chain links TRBV9 with TRBJ1-5, with TRBD1 matching 11 bases. The CDR3 loop spans 15 amino acids. V shed 0 bases and J 7 bases; nucleotides not matched to a gene: 3. Germline lookup yields CDR1 SGDLS and CDR2 YYNGEE. CDR3 sequence: CASSVDGDRGQPQHF. The CDR3 DNA reads TGTGCCAGCAGCGTAGACGGGGACAGGGGGCAGCCCCAGCATTTT.

This clone was seen a few times. The chain employs TRBV6-6 and TRBJ1-1, with TRBD1 matching 7 bases. Germline V CDR1 and CDR2: MNHNY, SVGAGI (reference sequence). V shed 5 bases, J shed 4 bases, and the junction held 4 bases outside the gene matches. This CDR3 has 13 amino acids. The CDR3 reads CASSQRQGTEAFF. DNA of the CDR3: TGTGCCAGCAGTCAGAGACAGGGCACTGAAGCTTTCTTT.

In nucleotides, the CDR3 is TGCGCCAGCAGCTTATCCGACACAGGGGGGATGGCTGGCTACACCTTC. As protein: CASSLSDTGGMAGYTF. The rearrangement joins TRBV5-1 to TRBJ1-2; TRBD1 agrees at 8 bases. This CDR3 spans 16 amino acids. CDR1 SGHRS and CDR2 YFSETQ come from the germline V gene. Unmatched junction bases numbered 13, after V lost 2 bases and J lost 7 bases.

This rearrangement joins TRBV7-9 to TRBJ2-2, with D perhaps TRBD1 (5 bases). CDR3 length: 15 residues. V was cut by 5 bases and J by 3 bases, with 13 bases left in between. Germline assignment: CDR1 SEHNR and CDR2 FQNEAQ (reference sequence). CDR3 amino acids: CASSAQQVDTGELFF. The CDR3 nucleotides read TGTGCCAGCAGCGCCCAACAGGTTGACACCGGGGAGCTGTTTTTT.

CDR3 DNA: TGCGCCAGCAGCTTGTTTCTAGCGGGGGGACAAGAGACCCAGTACTTC. Translation: CASSLFLAGGQETQYF. The gene calls are TRBV5-1 and TRBJ2-5; 11 nucleotides line up with TRBD2. Trimming took 1 base from V and 2 from J; bases not matched to a gene: 4. The CDR3 length is 16 residues. Germline V gene data show CDR1 as SGHRS and CDR2 as YFSETQ.

The chain recombines TRBV28 with TRBJ2-3; TRBD2 might be the D (6 bases). Trimming took 2 bases from V and 3 from J, leaving 18 bases between them. The V gene's germline CDR1 is MDHEN and CDR2 SYDVKM. The CDR3 totals 17 residues. The CDR3 reads CASSLTGTSLSTDTQYF. The CDR3 DNA follows: TGTGCCAGCAGTTTAACGGGAACTAGCCTTTCGACAGATACGCAGTATTTT.

The DNA for the CDR3 is TGCAGCGTCAGACAGCGGGGACAACAAGAGACCCAGTACTTC. This codes for CSVRQRGQQETQYF. The J gene is TRBJ2-5, the V gene TRBV29-1; weak D call: TRBD2 (7 bases). The V and J ends lost 6 bases and 2 bases respectively, with 16 bases between them. The CDR3 loop spans 14 amino acids. Germline V gene data show CDR1 as SQVTM and CDR2 as ANQGSEA.

V usage is TRBV28 and J usage is TRBJ2-7; D may be TRBD2 (5 bases). Trimming removed 7 bases at V and 3 bases at J, with 22 bases between. There are 16 residues in the CDR3. From germline, CDR1 is MDHEN and CDR2 SYDVKM. Here the CDR3 DNA reads TGTGCCAGCACCAGTTTTGGCTGGGGAGTGGGCTACGAGCAGTACTTC. The encoded protein is CASTSFGWGVGYEQYF. Filled out from reference TRBV28 and TRBJ2-7, the complete variable domain reads DVKVTQSSRYLVKRTGEKVFLECVQDMDHENMFWYRQDPGLGLRLIYFSYDVKMKEKGDIPEGYSVSREKKERFSLILESASTNQTSMYLCASTSFGWGVGYEQYFGPGTRLTVT.

The chain couples TRBV4-1 to TRBJ2-7, with D perhaps matching TRBD2 (6 bases). V was trimmed by 0 bases and J by 4 bases, leaving 16 bases between them. From germline, CDR1 is MGHRA and CDR2 YSYEKL. The length of the CDR3 is 16 residues. Here the CDR3 DNA reads TGCGCCAGCAGCCAAGAAAAAGCGGGCGTGAGATACGAGCAGTACTTC. The encoded protein is CASSQEKAGVRYEQYF.

The rearrangement uses TRBV19 and TRBJ1-1; 12 positions match TRBD1. Germline V gene data show CDR1 as LNHDA and CDR2 as SQIVND (reference sequence). V was clipped by 4 bases and J by 9 bases; unmatched bases: 3. This CDR3 has 13 residues. CDR3 bases: TGTGCCAGTAGTAGGGGACAGGGGGCCCAAGCTTTCTTT. It translates to CASSRGQGAQAFF.

This chain uses TRBV7-2 with TRBJ1-3; no clear D gene. Trimming removed 1 base at V and 9 bases at J, with 10 bases between. CDR1 and CDR2 from the germline V gene are SGHTA and FQGNSA. The CDR3 has 13 residues. CDR3 nucleotides: TGTGCCAGCAGCTTAGTTAGGGAGGGCACCATATATTTT. As protein: CASSLVREGTIYF.

This chain uses TRBV15 with TRBJ2-2; 7 nucleotides align to TRBD2. Germline V gives CDR1 LNHNV, CDR2 YYDKDF (reference sequence). The CDR3 has 16 amino acids. J lost 1 base, V lost 0 bases, and 2 bases had no gene match. CDR3 bases: TGTGCCACCAGCAGAGAGGGGGGGTTGAACACCGGGGAGCTGTTTTTT. Protein: CATSREGGLNTGELFF. The complete variable domain, with remaining parts taken from reference TRBV15 and TRBJ2-2, reads DAMVIQNPRYQVTQFGKPVTLSCSQTLNHNVMYWYQQKSSQAPKLLFHYYDKDFNNEADTPDNFQSRRPNTSFCFLDIRSPGLGDTAMYLCATSREGGLNTGELFFGEGSRLTVL.

V and J are TRBV18 and TRBJ1-1; D not resolved. The V gene's germline CDR1 is KGHSH and CDR2 LQKENI. CDR3 size: 13 residues. The V end was cut by 3 bases, the J end by 0 bases, with 5 bases between. The CDR3 loop is CASSPQVNTEAFF. As DNA, the CDR3 is TGTGCCAGCTCACCTCAGGTGAACACTGAAGCTTTCTTT.

This chain connects TRBV5-5 to TRBJ2-2; TRBD1 matches at 8 bases. Germline CDR1 and CDR2: SGHKS and YYEKEE (reference sequence). The CDR3 has 16 amino acids. Trimming cost V 4 bases and J 1 base; bases outside gene matches: 6. CDR3 in DNA: TGTGCCAGCAGCGTAGCCGGGACAGGGAACACCGGGGAGCTGTTTTTT. Protein sequence: CASSVAGTGNTGELFF.

The chain couples TRBV5-4 to TRBJ1-1; TRBD1 is a possible D gene (5 bases). Germline assignment: CDR1 SGHNT and CDR2 YYREEE (reference sequence). V lost 4 bases and J lost 0, with 7 bases in between. The CDR3 consists of 13 residues. CDR3 coding DNA: TGTGCCAGCAGCACGGACATGAACACTGAAGCTTTCTTT. This gives the protein CASSTDMNTEAFF. Full variable domain (outside the CDR3, taken from reference TRBV5-4 and TRBJ1-1): ETGVTQSPTHLIKTRGQQVTLRCSSQSGHNTVSWYQQALGQGPQFIFQYYREEENGRGNFPPRFSGLQFPNYSSELNVNALELDDSALYLCASSTDMNTEAFFGQGTRLTVV.

This clone was found a few times. The chain carries TRBV4-1 and TRBJ1-1; perhaps TRBD1 as D (5 bases). The germline V gene encodes CDR1 MGHRA and CDR2 YSYEKL. The CDR3 covers 15 residues. Trimming left V 1 base short and J 8 bases short, with 17 bases between. The CDR3 reads CASSQGLGGDPEAFF. As DNA, the CDR3 is TGCGCCAGCAGCCAAGGTCTCGGGGGAGACCCCGAAGCTTTCTTT.